One sample yielded the 24 T cell receptor beta chains listed below, sequenced in a study of blood T cell repertoires in COVID-19. Clones were read by immunoSEQ multiplex PCR, and TCRdb kept only the in-frame ones, dropping some. Of about 44,000 clones in the sample, around 84% were seen once. Source material: peripheral blood. The source of these receptors is a human donor in a cohort sampled during active COVID-19.

The chain carries TRBV4-1 and TRBJ1-5; possible D gene TRBD1, 5 bases. The CDR3 is 14 amino acids. The ends were cut back, 3 bases at V and 5 bases at J, with 11 bases in the middle. The germline V gene encodes CDR1 MGHRA and CDR2 YSYEKL. CDR3 in amino acids: CASSQSGYDQPQHF. CDR3 sequence (DNA): TGCGCCAGCAGCCAGTCAGGGTATGATCAGCCCCAGCATTTT.

This clone was seen a single time. The chain links TRBV12-3 or TRBV12-4 to TRBJ2-7; 9 nucleotides match TRBD1. Trimming took 7 bases from V and 3 from J; bases not matched to a gene: 4. This CDR3 has 13 residues. The CDR3 region is CASTAGQGYEQYF. The CDR3 DNA reads as TGTGCCAGCACGGCGGGACAGGGCTACGAGCAGTACTTC.

The sample holds one count of this clone. The chain combines TRBV6-5 with TRBJ1-4; TRBD1 aligns across 7 bases. The CDR3 is 15 amino acids. Germline lookup yields CDR1 MNHEY and CDR2 SVGAGI. Germline trimming cut 2 bases from V and 7 bases from J; bases unmatched to any gene: 7. CDR3 loop: CASSYLGGTSEKLFF. The CDR3 DNA is TGTGCCAGCAGTTACCTAGGGGGCACATCTGAAAAACTGTTTTTT.

The chain couples TRBV4-1 to TRBJ1-5; D unclear. This CDR3 region has 16 residues. V shed 0 bases and J shed 4 bases, with 13 bases lying between them. Germline V gives CDR1 MGHRA, CDR2 YSYEKL. CDR3 region: CASSQDLRSRNQPQHF. DNA of the CDR3: TGCGCCAGCAGCCAAGATTTGAGGTCTCGGAATCAGCCCCAGCATTTT.

The chain has TRBV5-4 and TRBJ1-2, with TRBD1 identical over 7 bases. The V gene's germline CDR1 is SGHNT and CDR2 YYREEE (reference sequence). Trimming at V came to 0 bases and at J to 3 bases, leaving 5 bases not matched to a gene. CDR3 length: 15 residues. CDR3 coding DNA: TGTGCCAGCAGCTTGGCTTCAGGGGGTTACTATGGCTACACCTTC. Translation gives CASSLASGGYYGYTF.

The V and J genes are TRBV5-1 and TRBJ2-2, with a possible D match to TRBD1 (5 bases). The CDR3 totals 14 residues. The V end was cut by 4 bases, the J end by 5 bases, with 12 bases between. Germline CDR1 reads SGHRS; CDR2 reads YFSETQ. The CDR3 protein is CASSQTVRTGELFF. The DNA of the CDR3 is TGCGCCAGCAGCCAGACAGTGAGGACCGGGGAGCTGTTTTTT. Full variable domain (rest looked up from reference TRBV5-1 and TRBJ2-2): KAGVTQTPRYLIKTRGQQVTLSCSPISGHRSVSWYQQTPGQGLQFLFEYFSETQRNKGNFPGRFSGRQFSNSRSEMNVSTLELGDSALYLCASSQTVRTGELFFGEGSRLTVL.

The chain couples TRBV9 to TRBJ1-5; weak D call: TRBD1 (5 bases). The V end was cut by 0 bases, the J end by 0 bases, with 7 bases between. This CDR3 is 15 amino acids long. Germline CDR1 SGDLS, CDR2 YYNGEE. DNA of the CDR3: TGTGCCAGCAGCGTAGAGGGGTATAGCAATCAGCCCCAGCATTTT. Translation: CASSVEGYSNQPQHF. The whole variable domain, remainder taken from reference TRBV9 and TRBJ1-5, is DSGVTQTPKHLITATGQRVTLRCSPRSGDLSVYWYQQSLDQGLQFLIQYYNGEERAKGNILERFSAQQFPDLHSELNLSSLELGDSALYFCASSVEGYSNQPQHFGDGTRLSIL.

The chain couples TRBV7-9 to TRBJ1-2, with D hard to call. V was trimmed by 1 base and J by 5 bases, leaving 5 bases between them. CDR3 size: 12 residues. The germline CDR1 and CDR2 sequences are SEHNR and FQNEAQ (reference sequence). The CDR3 sequence: CASSLDQYGYTF. In nucleotides, the CDR3 is TGTGCCAGCAGCTTAGACCAGTATGGCTACACCTTC.

This chain connects TRBV11-2 to TRBJ2-3, with 7 positions matching TRBD1. The CDR3 contains 15 residues. In germline, CDR1 is SGHAT, CDR2 FQNNGV. The J segment lost 1 base and the V segment lost 5 bases, leaving 6 bases of the junction unmatched. CDR3 sequence reads: CASSKGQVGTDTQYF. CDR3 nucleotide sequence: TGTGCCAGCAGCAAAGGACAGGTTGGCACAGATACGCAGTATTTT.

This CDR3 is CASSFGQVNNEQYF. In nucleotides, the CDR3 is TGTGCCAGCAGCTTCGGACAGGTCAACAACGAGCAGTACTTC. The chain uses TRBV7-2 and TRBJ2-7, with 7 positions matching TRBD1. This CDR3 comprises 14 residues. Germline CDR1 is SGHTA and CDR2 is FQGNSA. V shed 3 bases and J 5 bases; nucleotides not matched to a gene: 7.

The V gene is TRBV24-1, the J gene TRBJ2-7, with a weak D call TRBD2 (5 bases). The germline CDR1 and CDR2 sequences are KGHDR and SFDVKD. CDR3 length: 18 amino acids. The germline V and J ends were trimmed by 4 bases and 1 base, with 22 bases remaining between them. The CDR3, as DNA: TGTGCCACCAGTGACCCAGGATGGAGGAAGTCCCTTTCCTACGAGCAGTACGTC. It codes for CATSDPGWRKSLSYEQYV.

The rearrangement joins TRBV3-1 (or the pseudogene TRBV3-2) to TRBJ2-3, with a possible D match to TRBD2 (5 bases). Between the trimmed V and J ends, which lost 3 bases and 4 bases, there was a span of 14 bases. This CDR3 has 15 amino acids. CDR1 is LGHDT and CDR2 is YNNKEL in the germline V gene (reference sequence). The chain's CDR3 is CASSQDPTRADTQYF. The DNA for the CDR3 is TGTGCCAGCAGCCAGGACCCTACTAGGGCAGATACGCAGTATTTT.

This chain links TRBV4-3 with TRBJ2-2; weak D call: TRBD1 (6 bases). Germline loops: CDR1 LGHNA, CDR2 YSLEER. V shed 2 bases and J shed 7 bases, with 11 bases lying between them. The CDR3 totals 14 residues. This chain's CDR3 is CASSQNRADGELFF. CDR3 sequence (DNA): TGCGCCAGCAGCCAAAACAGGGCTGACGGGGAGCTGTTTTTT.

J is TRBJ1-4 and V is TRBV7-8, with D uncertain. Germline values: CDR1 SGHVS, CDR2 FQNEAQ. Trimming removed 2 bases at V and 0 bases at J, with 7 bases between. The length of the CDR3 is 15 residues. The CDR3 sequence is CASSLSPATNEKLFF. In nucleotides, the CDR3 is TGTGCCAGCAGCTTATCACCAGCAACTAATGAAAAACTGTTTTTT.

The chain couples TRBV5-6 to TRBJ2-4; 7 positions agree with TRBD2. This CDR3 spans 17 amino acids. V was clipped by 0 bases and J by 2 bases; unmatched bases: 8. Germline CDR1 is SGHDT and CDR2 is YYEEEE. The DNA of the CDR3 is TGTGCCAGCAGCTTGGAGGCTAGCGGTTTTTCCAAAAACATTCAGTACTTC. It yields the protein CASSLEASGFSKNIQYF. The full variable domain, completed using reference TRBV5-6 and TRBJ2-4, is DAGVTQSPTHLIKTRGQQVTLRCSPKSGHDTVSWYQQALGQGPQFIFQYYEEEERQRGNFPDRFSGHQFPNYSSELNVNALLLGDSALYLCASSLEASGFSKNIQYFGAGTRLSVL.

The chain employs TRBV9 and TRBJ2-3; TRBD2 might be the D (7 bases). Germline V CDR1 and CDR2: SGDLS, YYNGEE. V gave up 0 bases and J gave up 0 bases, with 20 bases separating them. The CDR3 is 19 amino acids. CDR3 amino acids: CASSVGPGGGSSSTDTQYF. For the CDR3, the DNA is TGTGCCAGCAGCGTAGGACCGGGGGGCGGAAGTTCGAGCACAGATACGCAGTATTTT. The whole variable domain, remainder taken from reference TRBV9 and TRBJ2-3, is DSGVTQTPKHLITATGQRVTLRCSPRSGDLSVYWYQQSLDQGLQFLIQYYNGEERAKGNILERFSAQQFPDLHSELNLSSLELGDSALYFCASSVGPGGGSSSTDTQYFGPGTRLTVL.

V gene TRBV5-1 combines with J gene TRBJ2-5; the D gene is possibly TRBD2 (6 bases). Germline V gene sequence: CDR1 SGHRS, CDR2 YFSETQ. This CDR3 region has 14 residues. Trimming stripped 0 bases from V and 5 bases from J, with 11 bases between. This CDR3 reads CASSLAAGKETQYF. The DNA for the CDR3 is TGCGCCAGCAGCTTGGCCGCGGGGAAGGAGACCCAGTACTTC.

V gene TRBV18 combines with J gene TRBJ2-1; 9 bases are shared with TRBD1. Germline V gene data show CDR1 as KGHSH and CDR2 as LQKENI. Trimming at V came to 3 bases and at J to 9 bases, leaving 12 bases not matched to a gene. The CDR3 has 16 amino acids. CDR3 nucleotide sequence: TGTGCCAGCTCACCCGCCAGGACAGGGGCTGGAGGTGAGCAGTTCTTC. Translating gives CASSPARTGAGGEQFF. The entire variable domain, with the rest obtained from reference TRBV18 and TRBJ2-1, is as follows: NAGVMQNPRHLVRRRGQEARLRCSPMKGHSHVYWYRQLPEEGLKFMVYLQKENIIDESGMPKERFSAEFPKEGPSILRIQQVVRGDSAAYFCASSPARTGAGGEQFFGPGTRLTVL.

The genes are TRBV4-3 and TRBJ2-4, with no clear D. Trimming pared 2 bases from V and 10 bases from J, leaving 12 bases between. Germline V gene data show CDR1 as LGHNA and CDR2 as YSLEER. The CDR3 totals 13 residues. The CDR3 loop reads CASSQTPSRIQYF. CDR3 nucleotides: TGCGCCAGCAGCCAAACCCCGAGCCGAATTCAGTACTTC.

The chain is built from TRBV2 and TRBJ2-6; D ambiguous. The ends were cut back, 6 bases at V and 0 bases at J, with 3 bases in the middle. The CDR3 is 13 residues long. CDR1 is SNHLY and CDR2 is FYNNEI in the germline V gene. The CDR3 spells CASSSSGANVLTF. The DNA of the CDR3 is TGTGCCAGCAGCAGCTCTGGGGCCAACGTCCTGACTTTC.

The rearrangement links TRBV10-3 to TRBJ2-5; tentatively, D is TRBD2 (7 bases). Trimming pared 4 bases from V and 4 bases from J, leaving 19 bases between. The CDR3 sequence is 16 residues long. Per the germline V gene, CDR1 is ENHRY and CDR2 is SYGVKD. CDR3 in DNA: TGTGCCATCAGTGCCGGGCCTCCAGGGGAGGGAGAGACCCAGTACTTC. Translation: CAISAGPPGEGETQYF.

The chain has TRBV3-1 (or the pseudogene TRBV3-2) and TRBJ1-6; TRBD1 matches at 8 bases. The germline gives CDR1 LGHDT, CDR2 YNNKEL (reference sequence). V trimming: 2 bases; J trimming: 7 bases; junction bases outside the gene matches: 4. CDR3 length equals 15 residues. CDR3 amino acids: CASSQSQGGNSPLHF. CDR3 in DNA: TGTGCCAGCAGCCAATCACAGGGGGGAAATTCACCCCTCCACTTT.

This clone counts as large. V and J are TRBV9 and TRBJ2-7; D is possibly TRBD2 (6 bases). This CDR3 has 14 amino acids. Germline-derived CDR1 and CDR2 are SGDLS and YYNGEE. V was trimmed by 3 bases and J by 2 bases, leaving 12 bases between them. The CDR3 spells CASSERDWAYEQYF. CDR3 nucleotide sequence: TGTGCCAGCAGCGAACGGGACTGGGCCTACGAGCAGTACTTC.

The chain is built from TRBV6-5 and TRBJ2-7, with 7 bases identical to TRBD1. Trimming took 7 bases from V and 6 from J; bases not matched to a gene: 12. The CDR3 runs 14 residues. CDR1 is MNHEY and CDR2 is SVGAGI in the germline V gene. The CDR3 loop is CASKNRDSRGEQYF. The CDR3 nucleotides are TGTGCCAGCAAAAACCGGGACAGTCGAGGCGAGCAGTACTTC.